These 13 T cell receptor beta chains came from one sample sequenced in a study of blood T cells in healthy people across ages. Through a sample-barcoded 5' primer and a J-beta primer mix, a second PCR was run for about 6 to 11 cycles. MiXCR, run by TCRdb on the 5' RACE reads, gives a single entry per CDR3 protein. Counted here are some 370,000 distinct CDR3 sequences, about half occurring once; the ten biggest clones make up roughly 51%. Sequenced material: blood. Every receptor here comes from a man aged 55 to 70 in good health.

The gene calls are TRBV20-1 and TRBJ2-5; D remains unclear. From germline, CDR1 is DFQATT and CDR2 SNEGSKA (reference sequence). This CDR3 is 10 amino acids long. Deletions cut 4 bases from V and 11 bases from J, with 11 bases between. CDR3 region: CSAKIPEQYF. The CDR3 DNA reads TGCAGTGCTAAGATCCCTGAGCAGTACTTC.

V usage is TRBV12-3 or TRBV12-4 and J usage is TRBJ1-5, with TRBD1 as a possible D gene (5 bases). This CDR3 comprises 14 residues. Trimming removed 7 bases from V and 6 bases from J, with 16 bases in between. DNA for the CDR3: TGTGCCAGCAACCTCCGGGGGGTCGGTCAGCCCCAGCATTTT. Translating it yields CASNLRGVGQPQHF.

This clonotype has only a few counts. The rearrangement joins TRBV2 to TRBJ2-4; 7 bases are shared with TRBD2. Near its end, the DNA agrees better with TRBJ2-7, so the J call may be wrong. The CDR3 covers 14 residues. Germline V gene lookup returns CDR1 SNHLY and CDR2 FYNNEI. The CDR3 loop reads CASSQRGDSYEQYF. Here the CDR3 DNA reads TGTGCCAGCAGCCAACGGGGGGACTCTTACGAGCAGTACTTC.

The gene calls are TRBV6-6 and TRBJ1-2; the D gene is possibly TRBD1 (5 bases). The CDR3 loop spans 11 amino acids. Germline assignment: CDR1 MNHNY and CDR2 SVGAGI (reference sequence). V lost 5 bases to trimming and J lost 4 bases, with 5 bases between them. The CDR3 sequence is CASSTGYGYTF. The CDR3 nucleotides read TGTGCCAGCAGTACAGGCTATGGCTACACCTTC.

The count of this clonotype is one. The genes are TRBV18 and TRBJ1-1; D unclear. The V end was cut by 0 bases, the J end by 6 bases, with 14 bases between. In germline, CDR1 is KGHSH, CDR2 LQKENI. The CDR3 is 15 amino acids. Here the CDR3 reads CASSPPEIGSAEAFF. CDR3 DNA: TGTGCCAGCTCACCACCGGAGATAGGGTCGGCTGAAGCTTTCTTT.

In the case of this clonotype: This could be a read error, since a much larger clone is one nucleotide away. J is TRBJ2-1 and V is TRBV14, with a weak D call TRBD2 (6 bases). V shed 4 bases and J shed 7 bases, with 17 bases lying between them. Germline CDR1 and CDR2: SGHDN and FVKESK. The CDR3 loop spans 15 amino acids. The DNA of the CDR3 is TGTGCCAGCAGCCCTAACGCGGGATCAGGGAATGAGCAGTTCTTC. Amino acid sequence: CASSPNAGSGNEQFF. The full variable domain, with the rest looked up from reference TRBV14 and TRBJ2-1, is EAGVTQFPSHSVIEKGQTVTLRCDPISGHDNLYWYRRVMGKEIKFLLHFVKESKQDESGMPNNRFLAERTGGTYSTLKVQPAELEDSGVYFCASSPNAGSGNEQFFGPGTRLTVL.

This chain uses TRBV27 with TRBJ1-1, with D perhaps matching TRBD1 (5 bases). V gave up 6 bases and J gave up 1 base, with 18 bases separating them. The CDR3 has 16 residues. Germline V gene sequence: CDR1 MNHEY, CDR2 SMNVEV (reference sequence). The CDR3 region is CASRQKGYGGNTEAFF. The DNA for the CDR3 is TGTGCCAGCAGACAAAAAGGATACGGGGGGAACACTGAAGCTTTCTTT.

With regard to this clonotype: Sequence at one end of the junction differs from germline and may be a read error. The rearrangement joins TRBV6-6 to TRBJ2-1; 9 bases fit TRBD2. Per germline, CDR1 MNHNY and CDR2 SVGAGI (reference sequence). CDR3 length: 15 residues. The CDR3 nucleotides read TGTACCAGCGCGGGAGGGAGCGCTTCCTACAATGAGCAGTTCTTC. Its translation is CTSAGGSASYNEQFF.

With regard to this clonotype: This could be a read error, since a much larger clone is one nucleotide away. This sequence joins TRBV29-1 and TRBJ2-3, with unresolved D. CDR3 length: 11 residues. Looked up from germline, CDR1 is SQVTM and CDR2 is ANQGSEA. This CDR3 is CSVSHADTRYF. CDR3 bases: TGCAGCGTTTCGCACGCAGATACGCGGTATTTT.

At least ten counts were recorded for this clonotype. The chain uses TRBV20-1 and TRBJ2-5; D is undetermined. Germline CDR1 reads DFQATT; CDR2 reads SNEGSKA (reference sequence). This CDR3 is 11 amino acids long. V dropped 3 bases and J dropped 6 bases, with 8 bases sitting between them. This chain's CDR3 is CSARIGKTQYF. The CDR3 coding sequence is TGCAGTGCTAGGATAGGGAAGACCCAGTACTTC.

CDR3 sequence reads: CASRRTGDPKETQYF. The CDR3 nucleotides are TGTGCCAGCAGGAGGACAGGGGACCCTAAAGAGACCCAGTACTTC. The V call is TRBV5-5, the J call TRBJ2-5; 9 bases match TRBD1. Unmatched junction bases numbered 8, after V lost 5 bases and J lost 3 bases. The CDR3 has 15 amino acids. Germline loops: CDR1 SGHKS, CDR2 YYEKEE (reference sequence).

This clonotype was observed a few times. The chain uses TRBV20-1 and TRBJ2-5; 13 nucleotides align to TRBD2. V trimming: 8 bases; J trimming: 5 bases; junction bases outside the gene matches: 5. The CDR3 runs 13 residues. Looked up from germline, CDR1 is DFQATT and CDR2 is SNEGSKA (reference sequence). In DNA, the CDR3 is TGCAGTAGGGGACTAGCGGGAACGGAGACCCAGTACTTC. Protein sequence: CSRGLAGTETQYF.

This chain uses TRBV4-1 with TRBJ2-7; 7 bases are shared with TRBD2. CDR3 length equals 16 residues. The germline CDR1 and CDR2 sequences are MGHRA and YSYEKL. V lost 4 bases to trimming and J lost 2 bases; unmatched junction nucleotides: 11. CDR3 DNA: TGCGCCAGCAGCCGGGAATGGGCTAGCGGTACCTACGAGCAGTACTTC. It yields the protein CASSREWASGTYEQYF.